The source of this T cell receptor beta chain is a study of blood T cell repertoires in COVID-19. As for the study in general: Samples taken during acute and convalescent COVID-19 were collected in the United States, Italy and Spain.

Original handling: Quantification of nucleated cells was approximated via reference gene primer amplification. Produced via immunoSEQ multiplex PCR; TCRdb's table is partial and in-frame only. V and J calls and clone size are copied from that table; D and trimming were computed from the DNA. The repertoire holds about 16,000 clones, with about 88% as singletons. This CDR3 region has 15 residues. With 5 bases clipped from V and 3 bases from J, the junction kept 4 bases outside the gene matches. Germline V gene sequence: CDR1 MDHEN, CDR2 SYDVKM. Seattle patients were enrolled during active infection and followed longitudinally.

This clonotype originated in an elderly woman with COVID-19, enrolled during active disease. The chain has TRBV28 and TRBJ2-5, with 12 bases identical to TRBD2. The sequencing input was peripheral blood. CDR3 in amino acids: CASSLWTSGKETQYF. CDR3 coding DNA: TGTGCCAGCAGTCTGTGGACTAGCGGGAAAGAGACCCAGTACTTC.